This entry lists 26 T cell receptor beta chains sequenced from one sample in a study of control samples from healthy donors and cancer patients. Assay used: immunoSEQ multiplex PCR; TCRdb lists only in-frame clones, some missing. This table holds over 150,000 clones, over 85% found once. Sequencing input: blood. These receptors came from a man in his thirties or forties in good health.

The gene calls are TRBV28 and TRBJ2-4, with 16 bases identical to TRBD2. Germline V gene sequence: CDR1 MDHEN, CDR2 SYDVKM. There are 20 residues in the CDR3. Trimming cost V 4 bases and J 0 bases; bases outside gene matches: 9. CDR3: CASSSGTSGRGGIAKNIQYF. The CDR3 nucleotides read TGTGCCAGCAGTTCCGGGACTAGCGGGAGGGGGGGGATAGCCAAAAACATTCAGTACTTC.

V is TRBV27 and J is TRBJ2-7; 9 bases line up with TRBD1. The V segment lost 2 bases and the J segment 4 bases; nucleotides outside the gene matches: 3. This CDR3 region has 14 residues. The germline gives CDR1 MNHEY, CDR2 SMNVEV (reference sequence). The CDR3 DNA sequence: TGTGCCAGCAGTTTAAAAGACAGGGGGTACGAGCAGTACTTC. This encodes CASSLKDRGYEQYF.

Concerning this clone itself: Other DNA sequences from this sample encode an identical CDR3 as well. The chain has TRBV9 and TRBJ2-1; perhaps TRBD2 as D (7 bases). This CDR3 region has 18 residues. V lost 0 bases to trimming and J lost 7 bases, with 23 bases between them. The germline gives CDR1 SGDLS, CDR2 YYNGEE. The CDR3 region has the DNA TGTGCCAGCAGCGTAGGGGCTCGTAGGGGGGGCCTTGGGAATGAGCAGTTCTTC. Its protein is CASSVGARRGGLGNEQFF. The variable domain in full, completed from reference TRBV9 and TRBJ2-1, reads DSGVTQTPKHLITATGQRVTLRCSPRSGDLSVYWYQQSLDQGLQFLIQYYNGEERAKGNILERFSAQQFPDLHSELNLSSLELGDSALYFCASSVGARRGGLGNEQFFGPGTRLTVL.

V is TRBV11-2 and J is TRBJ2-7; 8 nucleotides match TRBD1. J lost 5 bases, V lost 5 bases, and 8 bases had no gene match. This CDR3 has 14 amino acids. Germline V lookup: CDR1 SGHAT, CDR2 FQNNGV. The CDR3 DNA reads TGTGCCAGCAGCGGGTGGACAGGGAAGGACGAGCAGTACTTC. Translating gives CASSGWTGKDEQYF.

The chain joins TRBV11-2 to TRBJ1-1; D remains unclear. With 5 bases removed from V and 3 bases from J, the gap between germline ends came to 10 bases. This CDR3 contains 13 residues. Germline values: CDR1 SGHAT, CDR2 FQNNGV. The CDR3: CASSQTRDTEAFF. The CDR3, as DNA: TGTGCCAGCAGCCAAACCCGGGACACTGAAGCTTTCTTT.

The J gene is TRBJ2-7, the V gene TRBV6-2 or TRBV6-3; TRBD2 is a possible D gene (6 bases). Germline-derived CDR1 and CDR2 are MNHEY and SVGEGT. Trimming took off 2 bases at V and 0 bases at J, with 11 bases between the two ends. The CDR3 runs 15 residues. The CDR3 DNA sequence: TGTGCCAGCAGTTACGCGGGGACCTACTCCTACGAGCAGTACTTC. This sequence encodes CASSYAGTYSYEQYF.

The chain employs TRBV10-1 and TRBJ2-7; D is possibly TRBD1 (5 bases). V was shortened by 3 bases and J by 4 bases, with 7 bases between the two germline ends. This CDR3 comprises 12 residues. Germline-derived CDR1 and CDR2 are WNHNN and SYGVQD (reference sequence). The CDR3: CASSDAGYEQYF. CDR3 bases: TGCGCCAGCAGTGACGCAGGGTACGAGCAGTACTTC.

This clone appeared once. The CDR3 here is CASALNVVQKDTGELFF. The DNA for the CDR3 is TGCGCCAGCGCCCTCAATGTGGTTCAAAAGGACACCGGGGAGCTGTTTTTT. The chain recombines TRBV5-1 with TRBJ2-2, with D unclear. This CDR3 is 17 amino acids long. CDR1 and CDR2 from the germline V gene are SGHRS and YFSETQ. Trimming stripped 7 bases from V and 3 bases from J, with 22 bases between.

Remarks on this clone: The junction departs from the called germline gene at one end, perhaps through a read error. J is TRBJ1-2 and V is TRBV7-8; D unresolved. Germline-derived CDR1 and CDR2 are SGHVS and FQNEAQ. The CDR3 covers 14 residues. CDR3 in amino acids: CASSLGPADYGYTF. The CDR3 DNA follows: TGTGCCAGTAGCTTAGGCCCAGCCGACTATGGCTACACCTTC.

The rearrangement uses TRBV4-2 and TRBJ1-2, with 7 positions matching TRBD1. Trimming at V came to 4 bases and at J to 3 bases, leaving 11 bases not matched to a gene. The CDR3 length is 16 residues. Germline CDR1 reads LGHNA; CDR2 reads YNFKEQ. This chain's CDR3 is CASSRVKGQSDYGYTF. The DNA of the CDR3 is TGTGCCAGCAGCCGAGTGAAGGGACAGTCGGACTATGGCTACACCTTC.

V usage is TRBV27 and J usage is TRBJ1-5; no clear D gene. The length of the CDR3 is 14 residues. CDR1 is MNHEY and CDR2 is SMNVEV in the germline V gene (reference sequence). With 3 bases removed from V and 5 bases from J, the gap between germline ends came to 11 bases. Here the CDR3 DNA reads TGTGCCAGCAGTTTGGGAGGTTTCGATCAGCCCCAGCATTTT. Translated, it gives CASSLGGFDQPQHF.

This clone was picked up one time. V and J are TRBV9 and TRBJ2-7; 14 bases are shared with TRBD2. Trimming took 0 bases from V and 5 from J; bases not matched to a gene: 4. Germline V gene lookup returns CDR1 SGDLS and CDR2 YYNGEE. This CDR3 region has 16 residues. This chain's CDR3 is CASSVVGLAGEDEQYF. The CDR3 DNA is TGTGCCAGCAGCGTAGTGGGACTAGCGGGGGAGGACGAGCAGTACTTC.

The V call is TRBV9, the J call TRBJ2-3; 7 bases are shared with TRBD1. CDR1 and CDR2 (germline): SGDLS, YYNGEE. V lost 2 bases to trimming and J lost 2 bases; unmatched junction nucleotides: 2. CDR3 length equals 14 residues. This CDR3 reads CASSVDRATDTQYF. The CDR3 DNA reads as TGTGCCAGCAGCGTCGACAGGGCCACAGATACGCAGTATTTT.

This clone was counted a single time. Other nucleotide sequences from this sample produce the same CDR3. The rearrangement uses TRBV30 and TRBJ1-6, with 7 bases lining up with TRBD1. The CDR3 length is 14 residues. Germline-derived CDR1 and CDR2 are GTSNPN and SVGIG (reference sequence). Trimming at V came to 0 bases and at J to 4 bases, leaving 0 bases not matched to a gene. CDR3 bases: TGTGCCTGGAGTGTACAGGGGTATAATTCACCCCTCCACTTT. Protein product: CAWSVQGYNSPLHF. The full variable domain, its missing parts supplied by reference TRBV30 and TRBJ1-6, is SQTIHQWPATLVQPVGSPLSLECTVEGTSNPNLYWYRQAAGRGLQLLFYSVGIGQISSEVPQNLSASRPQDRQFILSSKKLLLSDSGFYLCAWSVQGYNSPLHFGNGTRLTVT.

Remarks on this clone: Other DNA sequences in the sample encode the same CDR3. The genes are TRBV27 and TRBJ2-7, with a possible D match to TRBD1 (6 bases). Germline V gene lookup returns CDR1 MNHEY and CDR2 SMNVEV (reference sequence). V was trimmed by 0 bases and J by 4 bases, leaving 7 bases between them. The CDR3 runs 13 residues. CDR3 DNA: TGTGCCAGCAGTTTATCGGACAGTTACGAGCAGTACTTC. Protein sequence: CASSLSDSYEQYF.

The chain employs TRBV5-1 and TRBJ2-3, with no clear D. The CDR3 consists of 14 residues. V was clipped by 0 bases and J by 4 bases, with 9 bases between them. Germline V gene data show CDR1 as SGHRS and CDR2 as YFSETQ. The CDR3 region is CASSLAVKADTQYF. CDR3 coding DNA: TGCGCCAGCAGCTTGGCCGTAAAGGCAGATACGCAGTATTTT.

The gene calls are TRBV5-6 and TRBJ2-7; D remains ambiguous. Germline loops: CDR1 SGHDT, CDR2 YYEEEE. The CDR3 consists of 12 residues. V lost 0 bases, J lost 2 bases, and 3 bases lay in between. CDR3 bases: TGTGCCAGCAGCTTGGGCGCCTACGAGCAGTACTTC. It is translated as CASSLGAYEQYF.

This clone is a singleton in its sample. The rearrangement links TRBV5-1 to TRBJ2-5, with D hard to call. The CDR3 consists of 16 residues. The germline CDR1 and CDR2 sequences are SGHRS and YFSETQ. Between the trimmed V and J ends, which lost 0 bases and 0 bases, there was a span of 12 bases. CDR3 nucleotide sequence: TGCGCCAGCAGCTTGGGAGTAGCTGAGTACCAAGAGACCCAGTACTTC. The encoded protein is CASSLGVAEYQETQYF.

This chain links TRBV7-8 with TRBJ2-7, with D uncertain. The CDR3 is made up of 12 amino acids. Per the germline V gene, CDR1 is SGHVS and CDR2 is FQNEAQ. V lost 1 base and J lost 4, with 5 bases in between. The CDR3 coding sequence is TGTGCCAGCAGCTTAGGAGCGTACGAGCAGTACTTC. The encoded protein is CASSLGAYEQYF.

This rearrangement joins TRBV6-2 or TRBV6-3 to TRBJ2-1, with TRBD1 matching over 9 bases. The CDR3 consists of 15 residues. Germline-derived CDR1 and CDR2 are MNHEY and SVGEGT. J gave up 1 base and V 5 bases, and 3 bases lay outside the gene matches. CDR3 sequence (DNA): TGTGCCAGCAGTCTACAGGGGGCTTCCTACAATGAGCAGTTCTTC. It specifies CASSLQGASYNEQFF.

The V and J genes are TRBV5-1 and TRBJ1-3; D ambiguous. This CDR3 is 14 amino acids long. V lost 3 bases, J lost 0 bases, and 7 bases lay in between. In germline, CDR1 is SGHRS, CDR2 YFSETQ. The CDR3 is CASSSGPSGNTIYF. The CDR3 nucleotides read TGCGCCAGCAGCTCCGGACCCTCTGGAAACACCATATATTTT.

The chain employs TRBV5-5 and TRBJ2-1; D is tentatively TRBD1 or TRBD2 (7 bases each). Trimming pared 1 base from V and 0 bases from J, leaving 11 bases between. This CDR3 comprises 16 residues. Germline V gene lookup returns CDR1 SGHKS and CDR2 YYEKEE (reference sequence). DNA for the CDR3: TGTGCCAGCAGCTTGTCAGGGGGGGACTCCTACAATGAGCAGTTCTTC. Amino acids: CASSLSGGDSYNEQFF.

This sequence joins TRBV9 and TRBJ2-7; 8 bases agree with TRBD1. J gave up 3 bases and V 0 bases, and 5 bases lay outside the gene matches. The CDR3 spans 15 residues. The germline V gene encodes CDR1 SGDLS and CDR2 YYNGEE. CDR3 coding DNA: TGTGCCAGCAGCGTAGGTCAGGGGGCAAACTACGAGCAGTACTTC. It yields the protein CASSVGQGANYEQYF.

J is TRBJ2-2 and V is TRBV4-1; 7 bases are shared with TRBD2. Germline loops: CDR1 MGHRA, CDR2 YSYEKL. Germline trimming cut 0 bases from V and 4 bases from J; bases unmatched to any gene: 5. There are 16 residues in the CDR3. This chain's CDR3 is CASSQEWTSSTGELFF. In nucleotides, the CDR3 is TGCGCCAGCAGCCAAGAGTGGACTAGTTCCACCGGGGAGCTGTTTTTT.

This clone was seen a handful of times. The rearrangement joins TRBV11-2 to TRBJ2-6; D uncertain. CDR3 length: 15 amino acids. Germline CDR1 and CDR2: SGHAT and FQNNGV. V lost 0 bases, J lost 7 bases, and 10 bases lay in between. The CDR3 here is CASSLDSGPANVLTF. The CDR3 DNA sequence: TGTGCCAGCAGCTTAGATAGTGGACCCGCCAACGTCCTGACTTTC.

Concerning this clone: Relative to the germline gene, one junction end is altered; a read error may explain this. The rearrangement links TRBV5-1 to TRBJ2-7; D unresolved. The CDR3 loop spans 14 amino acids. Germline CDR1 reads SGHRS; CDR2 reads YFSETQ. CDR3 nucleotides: TGCGCCAGCAGCTTGGCCTACGGCGCCTATGAGCAGTACTTC. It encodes CASSLAYGAYEQYF.